Given below is one T cell receptor (beta chain) in context. The antigen remains unidentified. Roughly 9.5 milliliters of peripheral blood were drawn from each donor into EDTA-treated tubes. These data are taken from a study of blood T cells in healthy people across ages. Study results and limitations: Roughly linear age-related decline in beta diversity appeared, significant by age approximately 43.

Through a sample-barcoded 5' primer and a J-beta primer mix, a second PCR was run for roughly 6 to 11 cycles. TCRdb processed the 5' RACE reads anew with MiXCR; each CDR3 protein has one entry. The data contain over 1,200,000 distinct CDR3 sequences, approximately 63% of them singletons. Germline V lookup: CDR1 SNHLY, CDR2 FYNNEI. CDR3 length: 13 amino acids. Trimming cost V 7 bases and J 4 bases; bases outside gene matches: 4. Input material: blood. The sequence was obtained from a man between 18 and 35 years old in good health. The V and J genes are TRBV2 and TRBJ2-7, with TRBD2 matching 10 bases. The CDR3 loop reads CASIWTSGYEQYF. The CDR3 coding sequence is TGTGCCAGCATTTGGACTAGCGGATACGAGCAGTACTTC.